The sequence of this T cell receptor beta chain was determined in a study of regulatory T cells. Broader study findings: In patients, unique TRB V-J pairs were restricted and V/J usage skewed, especially in Tregs.

Details on this clone: Antigen specificity is unknown.

The primer mix had 52 TRBV and 13 TRBJ primers. Measured with immunoSEQ multiplex PCR; TCRdb has only the in-frame clones, and not every one. The sample contains some 20,000 clones, roughly 93% of which appear only once. There are 14 residues in the CDR3. Every patient with CD3G deficiency had evidence of autoimmunity. Sequencing was carried out using CD8+ T cells sorted from blood. The TCR was taken from a child younger than 10 with CD3G deficiency. The chain is built from TRBV21-1 and TRBJ1-5; the D call TRBD1 from the table was never checked on the DNA. TRBV21-1 is a pseudogene segment. The CDR3 nucleotides are TGTGCCAGCATCAGAGGTGGGGCTGGGCAGCCCCAGCATTTT. As protein: CASIRGGAGQPQHF.